This passage covers 6 T cell receptor beta chains from one sample sequenced in a study of T-cell reconstitution after alpha-beta-depleted transplantation in children. The TCRbeta library was prepared with unique molecular identifiers. Each CDR3 protein is one row after TCRdb ran MiXCR on the PCR reads. The table lists around 370,000 distinct CDR3 sequences, under 20% of them singletons. The sample consisted of PBMCs, mostly from graft donor cells, taken 360 days after TCRalphabeta/CD19-depleted stem cell transplant. These receptor sequences come from a male patient aged 2 to 10 who had a stem cell transplant for acute lymphoblastic leukemia, so the T cells may come from the graft donor.

Notes on this clonotype: The junction does not match germline at one end; this may be a read error. The rearrangement joins TRBV4-1 to TRBJ1-1; D uncertain. This CDR3 spans 11 amino acids. CDR1 and CDR2 (germline): MGHRA, YSYEKL. The CDR3 reads CASSRNNEAFF. The CDR3 region has the DNA TGCGCCAGCAGCCGGAACAATGAAGCTTTCTTT.

This clonotype was recorded a few times. The chain couples TRBV12-3 or TRBV12-4 to TRBJ2-4, with D possibly matching TRBD1 (5 bases). This CDR3 is built from 16 residues. V shed 8 bases and J shed 2 bases, with 19 bases lying between them. The CDR3 sequence: CASRSAGRGSKNIQYF. As DNA, the CDR3 is TGTGCCAGCCGGTCGGCAGGGCGTGGGTCCAAAAACATTCAGTACTTC.

This clonotype was recorded at least ten times. V gene TRBV28 combines with J gene TRBJ2-5; 13 nucleotides match TRBD2. The CDR3 is made up of 20 amino acids. V shed 6 bases, J shed 5 bases, and the junction held 21 bases outside the gene matches. Germline CDR1 is MDHEN and CDR2 is SYDVKM. CDR3 loop: CASSPRLLLAGGPFSETQYF. For the CDR3, the DNA is TGTGCCAGCAGCCCTAGGTTGCTACTAGCGGGAGGGCCGTTTTCTGAGACCCAGTACTTC.

In its sample, this clonotype was seen many times. The gene calls are TRBV12-3 or TRBV12-4 and TRBJ2-7; D ambiguous. CDR3 length: 14 residues. Trimming left V 5 bases short and J 3 bases short, with 14 bases between. The CDR3 region has the DNA TGTGCCAGCAGTAGATTCAACAACCACTACGAGCAGTACTTC. Translated: CASSRFNNHYEQYF.

The V and J genes are TRBV28 and TRBJ2-1; the D call may be TRBD1 or TRBD2 (5 bases each). The CDR3 sequence is 14 residues long. V lost 5 bases to trimming and J lost 6 bases, with 14 bases between them. Germline CDR1 reads MDHEN; CDR2 reads SYDVKM. The CDR3 loop is CASSPVRGSNEQFF. CDR3 nucleotides: TGTGCCAGCAGTCCCGTCCGGGGCTCCAATGAGCAGTTCTTC. Full variable domain (rest looked up from reference TRBV28 and TRBJ2-1): DVKVTQSSRYLVKRTGEKVFLECVQDMDHENMFWYRQDPGLGLRLIYFSYDVKMKEKGDIPEGYSVSREKKERFSLILESASTNQTSMYLCASSPVRGSNEQFFGPGTRLTVL.

This chain joins TRBV15 and TRBJ1-2; D is ambiguous. The germline V gene encodes CDR1 LNHNV and CDR2 YYDKDF (reference sequence). This CDR3 has 13 amino acids. V shed 1 base and J shed 5 bases, with 8 bases lying between them. The CDR3 sequence: CATSRVGMYGYTF. The DNA of the CDR3 is TGTGCCACCAGCAGAGTCGGGATGTATGGCTACACCTTC.